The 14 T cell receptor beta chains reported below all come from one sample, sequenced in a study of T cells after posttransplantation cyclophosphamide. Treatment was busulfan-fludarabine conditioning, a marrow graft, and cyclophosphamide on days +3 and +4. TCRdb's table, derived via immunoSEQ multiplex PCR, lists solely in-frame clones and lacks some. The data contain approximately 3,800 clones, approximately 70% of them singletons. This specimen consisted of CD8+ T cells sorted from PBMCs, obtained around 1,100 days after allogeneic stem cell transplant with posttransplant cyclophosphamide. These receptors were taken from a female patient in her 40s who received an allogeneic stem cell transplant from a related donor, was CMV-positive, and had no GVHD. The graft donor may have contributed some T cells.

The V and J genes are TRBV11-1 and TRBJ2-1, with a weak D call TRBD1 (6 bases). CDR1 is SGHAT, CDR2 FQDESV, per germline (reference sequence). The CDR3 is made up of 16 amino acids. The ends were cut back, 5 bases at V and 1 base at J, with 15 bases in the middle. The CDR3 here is CASSPDSSYSYNEQFF. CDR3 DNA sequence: TGTGCCAGCAGCCCGGACAGCTCCTATTCCTACAATGAGCAGTTCTTC. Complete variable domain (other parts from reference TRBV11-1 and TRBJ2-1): EAEVAQSPRYKITEKSQAVAFWCDPISGHATLYWYRQILGQGPELLVQFQDESVVDDSQLPKDRFSAERLKGVDSTLKIQPAELGDSAMYLCASSPDSSYSYNEQFFGPGTRLTVL.

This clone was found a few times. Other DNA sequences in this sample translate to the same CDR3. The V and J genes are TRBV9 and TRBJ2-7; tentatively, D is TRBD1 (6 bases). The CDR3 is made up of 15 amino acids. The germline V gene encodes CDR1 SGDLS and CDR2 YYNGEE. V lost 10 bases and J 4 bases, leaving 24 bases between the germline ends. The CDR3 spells CACFFGQGTAYEQYF. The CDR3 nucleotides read TGTGCCTGCTTTTTCGGGCAGGGGACGGCATACGAGCAGTACTTC.

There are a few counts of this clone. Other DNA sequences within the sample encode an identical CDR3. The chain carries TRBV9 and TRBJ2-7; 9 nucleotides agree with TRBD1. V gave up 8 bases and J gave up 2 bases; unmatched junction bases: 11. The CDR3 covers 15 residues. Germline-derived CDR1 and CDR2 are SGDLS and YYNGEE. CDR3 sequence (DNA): TGTGCCAGTATTTTCGGACAGGGGACGGCCTACGAGCAGTACTTC. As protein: CASIFGQGTAYEQYF. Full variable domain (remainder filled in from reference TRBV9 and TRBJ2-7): DSGVTQTPKHLITATGQRVTLRCSPRSGDLSVYWYQQSLDQGLQFLIQYYNGEERAKGNILERFSAQQFPDLHSELNLSSLELGDSALYFCASIFGQGTAYEQYFGPGTRLTVT.

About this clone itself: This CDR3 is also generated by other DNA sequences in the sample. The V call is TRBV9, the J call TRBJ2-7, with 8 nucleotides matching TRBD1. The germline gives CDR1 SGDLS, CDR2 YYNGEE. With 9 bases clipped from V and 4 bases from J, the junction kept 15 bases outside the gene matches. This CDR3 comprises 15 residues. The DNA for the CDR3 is TGTGCCATTTTTTTCAGACAGGGGACGGCATACGAGCAGTACTTC. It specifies CAIFFRQGTAYEQYF.

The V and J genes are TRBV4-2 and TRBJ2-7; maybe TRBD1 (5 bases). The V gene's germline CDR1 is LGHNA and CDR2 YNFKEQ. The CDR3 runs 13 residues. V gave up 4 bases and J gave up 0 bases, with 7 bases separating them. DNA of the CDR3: TGTGCCAGCAGCCTACAGGTCTCCTACGAGCAGTACTTC. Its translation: CASSLQVSYEQYF.

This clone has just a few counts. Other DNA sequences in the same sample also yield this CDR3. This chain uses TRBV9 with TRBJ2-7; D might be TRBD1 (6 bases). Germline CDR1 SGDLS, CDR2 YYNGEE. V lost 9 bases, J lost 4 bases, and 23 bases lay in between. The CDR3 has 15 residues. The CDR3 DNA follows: TGTGCCATCATTTTCAAGCAGGGGACGGCATACGAGCAGTACTTC. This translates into CAIIFKQGTAYEQYF. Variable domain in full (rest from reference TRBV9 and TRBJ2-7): DSGVTQTPKHLITATGQRVTLRCSPRSGDLSVYWYQQSLDQGLQFLIQYYNGEERAKGNILERFSAQQFPDLHSELNLSSLELGDSALYFCAIIFKQGTAYEQYFGPGTRLTVT.

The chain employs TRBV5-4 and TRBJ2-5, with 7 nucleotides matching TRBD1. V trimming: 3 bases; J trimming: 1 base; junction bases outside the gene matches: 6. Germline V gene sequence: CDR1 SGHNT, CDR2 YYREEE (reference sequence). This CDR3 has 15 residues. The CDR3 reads CASSSYRDSQETQYF. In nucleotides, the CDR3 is TGTGCCAGCAGCTCTTATCGGGACAGCCAAGAGACCCAGTACTTC.

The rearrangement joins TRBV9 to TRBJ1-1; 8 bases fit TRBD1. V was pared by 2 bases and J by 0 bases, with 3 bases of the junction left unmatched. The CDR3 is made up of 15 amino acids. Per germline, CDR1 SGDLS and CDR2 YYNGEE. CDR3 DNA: TGTGCCAGCAGCGTCCAGGGGGCGATGAACACTGAAGCTTTCTTT. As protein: CASSVQGAMNTEAFF.

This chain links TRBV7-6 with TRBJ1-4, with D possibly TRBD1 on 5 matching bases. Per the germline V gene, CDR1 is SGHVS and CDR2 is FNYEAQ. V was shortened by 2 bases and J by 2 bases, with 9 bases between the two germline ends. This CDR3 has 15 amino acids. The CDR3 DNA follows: TGTGCCAGCAGCTTATGGGCAGGGACTAATGAAAAACTGTTTTTT. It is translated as CASSLWAGTNEKLFF.

CDR3 nucleotide sequence: TGTGCCAGCAGCCAATCCGGGACAGGGAACCACTTGAGCTCCTACAATGAGCAGTTCTTC. Translated, it gives CASSQSGTGNHLSSYNEQFF. The chain has TRBV14 and TRBJ2-1; 9 bases are shared with TRBD1. Germline CDR1 is SGHDN and CDR2 is FVKESK. The CDR3 runs 20 residues. The trim removed 2 bases at V and 0 bases at J, leaving 14 bases unmatched.

CDR3 sequence reads: CASSQDPADTQYF. CDR3 nucleotides: TGTGCCAGCAGCCAAGACCCAGCAGATACGCAGTATTTT. This chain links TRBV14 with TRBJ2-3; D unresolved. The CDR3 length is 13 residues. Deletions cut 0 bases from V and 4 bases from J, with 5 bases between. CDR1 is SGHDN, CDR2 FVKESK, per germline.

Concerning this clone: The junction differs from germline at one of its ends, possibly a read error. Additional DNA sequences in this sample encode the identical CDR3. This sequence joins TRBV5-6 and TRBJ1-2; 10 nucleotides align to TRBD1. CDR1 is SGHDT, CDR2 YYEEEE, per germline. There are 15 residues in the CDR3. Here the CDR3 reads CASSLGDDRGQGYTF. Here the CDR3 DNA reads TGCGCCAGCAGCTTGGGGGACGACAGGGGGCAAGGCTACACCTTC.

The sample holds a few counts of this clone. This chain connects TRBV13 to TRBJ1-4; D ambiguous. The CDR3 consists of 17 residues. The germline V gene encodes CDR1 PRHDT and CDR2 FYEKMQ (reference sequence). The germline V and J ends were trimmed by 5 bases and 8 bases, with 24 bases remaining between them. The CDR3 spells CASSQGWSGQEGEKLFF. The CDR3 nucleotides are TGTGCCAGCAGCCAAGGGTGGTCCGGGCAGGAGGGAGAAAAACTGTTTTTT.

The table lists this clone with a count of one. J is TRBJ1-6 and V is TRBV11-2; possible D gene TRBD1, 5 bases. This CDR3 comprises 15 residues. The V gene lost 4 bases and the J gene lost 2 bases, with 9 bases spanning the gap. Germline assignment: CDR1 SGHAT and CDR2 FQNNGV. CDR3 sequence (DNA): TGTGCCAGCAGCTACTCGACAGCCTATAATTCACCCCTCCACTTT. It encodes CASSYSTAYNSPLHF.